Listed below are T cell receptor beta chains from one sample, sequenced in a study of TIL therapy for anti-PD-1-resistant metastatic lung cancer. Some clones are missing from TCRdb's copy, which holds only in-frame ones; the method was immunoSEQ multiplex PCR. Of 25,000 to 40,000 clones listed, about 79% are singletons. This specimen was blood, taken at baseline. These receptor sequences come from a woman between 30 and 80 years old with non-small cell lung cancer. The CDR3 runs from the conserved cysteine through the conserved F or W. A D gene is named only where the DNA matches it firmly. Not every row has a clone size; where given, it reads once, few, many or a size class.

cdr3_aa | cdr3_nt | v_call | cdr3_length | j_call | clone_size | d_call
CASSLGTYNEQFF | TGTGCCAGCAGTCTCGGAACCTACAATGAGCAGTTCTTC | TRBV6-5 | 13 | TRBJ2-1 | - | -
CASGLRDRGEQYF | TGTGCTAGTGGTCTCCGGGACAGGGGGGAGCAGTACTTC | TRBV12-5 | 13 | TRBJ2-7 | few | TRBD1
CASSSGQGGEQFF | TGCGCCAGCAGCTCCGGACAGGGCGGGGAGCAGTTCTTC | TRBV5-1 | 13 | TRBJ2-1 | - | TRBD1
CASRLDRNSNQPQHF | TGTGCCAGCAGATTGGACAGAAATAGCAATCAGCCCCAGCATTTT | TRBV2 | 15 | TRBJ1-5 | - | -
CASSDTTSNGYTF | TGTGCCAGCAGCGATACAACGTCCAATGGCTACACCTTC | TRBV11-3 | 13 | TRBJ1-2 | medium-sized | -
CASSIASSGIPYEQYF | TGTGCCAGTAGTATAGCGTCTAGCGGGATCCCCTACGAGCAGTACTTC | TRBV19 | 16 | TRBJ2-7 | medium-sized | TRBD2
CSVEDPGGRDYEQYF | TGCAGCGTTGAAGATCCTGGCGGGAGGGACTACGAGCAGTACTTC | TRBV29-1 | 15 | TRBJ2-7 | - | TRBD2
CASSDRLAEPRVREVTGELFF | TGTGCCAGCAGCGACAGGCTAGCGGAGCCGCGGGTCCGCGAAGTAACCGGGGAGCTGTTTTTT | TRBV6-4 | 21 | TRBJ2-2 | - | -
CASSLGPAIGVAGEKLFF | TGTGCCAGCAGCTTGGGTCCGGCGATCGGGGTTGCGGGTGAAAAACTGTTTTTT | TRBV5-4 | 18 | TRBJ1-4 | - | -
CASSRDRGPGELFF | TGCGCCAGCAGCCGAGACAGGGGTCCCGGGGAGCTGTTTTTT | TRBV5-1 | 14 | TRBJ2-2 | - | TRBD1
CAISDRATEAFF | TGTGCCATCAGTGACAGGGCCACTGAAGCTTTCTTT | TRBV10-3 | 12 | TRBJ1-1 | few | -
CAISLAGIYEQYF | TGTGCCATTTCTCTAGCCGGGATCTACGAGCAGTACTTC | TRBV10-3 | 13 | TRBJ2-7 | once | -
CASSHPSTGTGELFF | TGCGCCAGCAGCCACCCGAGCACAGGGACCGGGGAGCTGTTTTTT | TRBV5-1 | 15 | TRBJ2-2 | - | -
CASSRLGELFF | TGTGCCAGCAGCCGACTAGGGGAGCTGTTTTTT | TRBV11-2 | 11 | TRBJ2-2 | - | -
CSAPEAWLETQYF | TGCAGCGCCCCCGAGGCGTGGTTAGAGACCCAGTACTTC | TRBV29-1 | 13 | TRBJ2-5 | - | -
CASSYGAGMGEKLFF | TGCGCCAGCAGCTATGGAGCGGGGATGGGTGAAAAACTGTTTTTT | TRBV5-1 | 15 | TRBJ1-4 | few | -
CASSGRTDTQYF | TGTGCCTCTAGCGGGAGAACCGATACGCAGTATTTT | TRBV19 | 12 | TRBJ2-3 | - | TRBD2
CASSLLAGSSYEQYF | TGTGCCAGCAGCTTACTAGCGGGAAGCTCCTACGAGCAGTACTTC | TRBV7-9 | 15 | TRBJ2-7 | - | TRBD2
CASSVRGTSGGTQQFF | TGTGCCAGCAGCGTAAGAGGGACTAGCGGGGGAACACAGCAGTTCTTC | TRBV9 | 16 | TRBJ2-1 | - | TRBD2
CASSKAIKFRTGGSSYEQYF | TGTGCCAGCAGCAAAGCTATAAAGTTTCGGACCGGGGGCTCTTCCTACGAGCAGTACTTC | TRBV21-1 | 20 | TRBJ2-7 | - | -
CASSPVAGAYNEQFF | TGTGCCAGCAGCCCTGTAGCGGGGGCTTACAATGAGCAGTTCTTC | TRBV6-5 | 15 | TRBJ2-1 | - | TRBD2
CASSLYNRGEETQYF | TGTGCCAGCAGCTTATACAACAGGGGAGAAGAGACCCAGTACTTC | TRBV7-8 | 15 | TRBJ2-5 | few | TRBD1
CASTPFGLLRTDTQYF | TGTGCCAGCACCCCCTTTGGGCTCCTACGGACAGATACGCAGTATTTT | TRBV5-8 | 16 | TRBJ2-3 | - | -
CASSYPRTGGGTQYF | TGTGCCAGCAGTTACCCAAGGACAGGGGGGGGGACCCAGTACTTC | TRBV6-6 | 15 | TRBJ2-5 | once | TRBD1
CASNTLGEPQHF | TGTGCCAGCAACACTCTTGGAGAGCCCCAGCATTTT | TRBV6-6 | 12 | TRBJ1-5 | - | -
CASSLKGGGYNEQFF | TGCGCCAGCAGCTTGAAGGGCGGAGGTTACAATGAGCAGTTCTTC | TRBV5-1 | 15 | TRBJ2-1 | - | -
CASSLGLRFQETQYF | TGCGCCAGCAGCTTGGGTTTACGTTTTCAAGAGACCCAGTACTTC | TRBV5-1 | 15 | TRBJ2-5 | - | -